The next 11 T cell receptor beta chains were all read from a single sample in a study of T-cell memory formation after mild COVID-19. TCRdb re-derived calls from the 5' RACE reads in MiXCR, one entry per CDR3 protein. The sample carries around 250,000 distinct CDR3 sequences, around 15% recorded once. The sample consisted of PBMCs or a T cell subset sorted from them (not recorded which). The receptors were sampled from a man between 18 and 35 years old who had mild COVID-19 (a few samples of this study predate the infection). Cell type and time point are not known.

There are a few counts of this clonotype. The chain recombines TRBV5-1 with TRBJ2-3; D is unresolved. V was pared by 5 bases and J by 2 bases, with 9 bases between. Per germline, CDR1 SGHRS and CDR2 YFSETQ. The length of the CDR3 is 13 residues. In DNA form, the CDR3 reads TGCGCCAGCAGTTCTTCAATCACAGATACGCAGTATTTT. This translates into CASSSSITDTQYF.

This clonotype was counted a few times. The chain combines TRBV10-1 with TRBJ2-7; 9 bases line up with TRBD1. Germline V CDR1 and CDR2: WNHNN, SYGVQD (reference sequence). V shed 2 bases and J 6 bases; nucleotides not matched to a gene: 2. This CDR3 is built from 13 residues. CDR3 coding DNA: TGCGCCAGCAGTGAGGGGACAGGGCCCGAGCAGTACTTC. The encoded protein is CASSEGTGPEQYF.

This clonotype was picked up a small number of times. The V call is TRBV5-1, the J call TRBJ2-2, with TRBD1 as a possible D gene (6 bases). The CDR3 covers 13 residues. Trimming shortened V by 6 bases and J by 7 bases, and 13 bases separated the two germline ends. Germline CDR1 and CDR2: SGHRS and YFSETQ. The CDR3 loop reads CASNQGNDGELFF. The CDR3 DNA reads as TGCGCCAGCAACCAGGGGAATGACGGGGAGCTGTTTTTT.

This clonotype has just a few counts. The chain recombines TRBV4-2 with TRBJ2-3; 12 bases line up with TRBD2. There are 16 residues in the CDR3. J was trimmed by 10 bases and V by 1 base; bases with no gene match: 9. The V gene's germline CDR1 is LGHNA and CDR2 YNFKEQ. CDR3 sequence: CASSQGGLAGGPAQYF. CDR3 bases: TGTGCCAGCAGCCAAGGCGGGCTAGCGGGGGGGCCCGCGCAGTATTTT.

The chain links TRBV29-1 to TRBJ2-5; 8 bases fit TRBD1. V lost 6 bases and J lost 5; bases outside the gene matches: 5. The CDR3 spans 12 residues. Germline-derived CDR1 and CDR2 are SQVTM and ANQGSEA. The CDR3 coding sequence is TGCAGCGTCGGGGACAGGCCGGAGACCCAGTACTTC. It specifies CSVGDRPETQYF.

This clonotype was picked up a small number of times. The chain links TRBV5-1 to TRBJ2-1; the D gene is possibly TRBD1 (5 bases). Germline V gene lookup returns CDR1 SGHRS and CDR2 YFSETQ. Trimming took 0 bases from V and 5 from J, leaving 12 bases between them. The CDR3 covers 15 residues. This CDR3 is CASSLGVGANNEQFF. Written as DNA, the CDR3 is TGCGCCAGCAGCTTGGGGGTAGGGGCCAACAATGAGCAGTTCTTC.

This clonotype has a handful of counts. The rearrangement joins TRBV3-1 to TRBJ1-6; D gene uncertain. Trimming pared 0 bases from V and 10 bases from J, leaving 13 bases between. This CDR3 is built from 15 residues. The germline V gene encodes CDR1 LGHDT and CDR2 YNNKEL (reference sequence). The CDR3 region is CASSQDMNAGSPLHF. CDR3 nucleotides: TGTGCCAGCAGCCAAGATATGAACGCTGGATCACCCCTCCACTTT.

The V call is TRBV5-6, the J call TRBJ2-3; D is uncertain. CDR1 SGHDT and CDR2 YYEEEE come from the germline V gene. The CDR3 length is 14 residues. V shed 0 bases and J shed 2 bases, with 7 bases lying between them. For the CDR3, the DNA is TGTGCCAGCAGCTTGGGGGCCACCACAGATACGCAGTATTTT. Amino acids: CASSLGATTDTQYF.

This clonotype was detected only a few times. The V call is TRBV4-1, the J call TRBJ1-1, with D hard to call. CDR1 and CDR2 (germline): MGHRA, YSYEKL. The germline V and J ends were trimmed by 5 bases and 1 base, with 14 bases remaining between them. This CDR3 region has 15 residues. CDR3 coding DNA: TGCGCCAGCAGCGGTCAGGATTCCTGGAACACTGAAGCTTTCTTT. Protein product: CASSGQDSWNTEAFF.

This clonotype was recorded many times. This chain joins TRBV27 and TRBJ2-7; no clear D. V lost 0 bases, J lost 0 bases, and 6 bases lay in between. Germline V gives CDR1 MNHEY, CDR2 SMNVEV (reference sequence). CDR3 size: 14 residues. CDR3 coding DNA: TGTGCCAGCAGTTTATCGGGTAGCTCCTACGAGCAGTACGTC. Translated, it gives CASSLSGSSYEQYV.

There are a few counts of this clonotype. This chain links TRBV10-3 with TRBJ2-5, with 7 positions matching TRBD1. The CDR3 has 16 amino acids. Germline V gene lookup returns CDR1 ENHRY and CDR2 SYGVKD. J lost 5 bases, V lost 0 bases, and 9 bases had no gene match. In DNA, the CDR3 is TGTGCCATCAGTGAGTCGGGCAGGGGGTCCATGGAGACCCAGTACTTC. Translating it yields CAISESGRGSMETQYF.